Shown below are 18 T cell receptor beta chains from a single sample sequenced in a study of spatial heterogeneity in lung cancer. Study-wide points: Mutation counts in tumors were tracked by counts of expanded intratumoral alpha and beta TCRs.

Their antigens are not known. Stated time point: sample taken at primary tumor resection. MiXCR, applied by TCRdb to the 5' RACE reads, yields one record per CDR3 protein. The sample yields 2,500 to 3,000 distinct CDR3 sequences, approximately 49% seen once. The sequenced sample was lung tumor tissue, obtained at surgery. The source is a male donor with early-stage non-small cell lung cancer.

A remark on this clonotype: With the library built for alpha chains, this beta chain is off target and its frequency is not meaningful. The rearrangement uses TRBV7-2 and TRBJ2-7; TRBD2 matches 12 bases. Germline lookup yields CDR1 SGHTA and CDR2 FQGNSA. Trimming took 3 bases from V and 1 from J; bases not matched to a gene: 1. CDR3 length equals 15 residues. CDR3 coding DNA: TGTGCCAGCAGCTTTGGACTAGCGGGGTCCTACGAGCAGTACTTC. It encodes CASSFGLAGSYEQYF.

A note on this clonotype: The library was prepared for alpha chains; this beta chain is a stray read, so its frequency means little. The gene calls are TRBV20-1 and TRBJ2-2, with a possible D match to TRBD2 (7 bases). Per the germline V gene, CDR1 is DFQATT and CDR2 is SNEGSKA (reference sequence). This CDR3 region has 17 residues. Trimming pared 0 bases from V and 6 bases from J, leaving 20 bases between. The CDR3 is CSARDLFRGGASGELFF. The CDR3 DNA follows: TGCAGTGCTAGAGATTTATTCCGCGGGGGCGCATCCGGGGAGCTGTTTTTT.

In regard to this clonotype: For a library built for alpha chains, this beta chain is a stray read; little rests on its size. This rearrangement joins TRBV29-1 to TRBJ2-3, with D perhaps assigned TRBD1 or TRBD2 (5 bases each). CDR1 is SQVTM, CDR2 ANQGSEA, per germline. CDR3 length: 11 amino acids. Between the trimmed V and J ends, which lost 8 bases and 7 bases, there was a span of 13 bases. This CDR3 is CSHVRDHTQYF. The CDR3 coding sequence is TGCAGCCATGTCCGGGACCATACGCAGTATTTT.

Remarks on this clonotype: This beta chain represents an off-target read in a library built for alpha chains; its size is of limited meaning. The chain has TRBV7-9 and TRBJ2-5, with 9 bases identical to TRBD2. Germline V CDR1 and CDR2: SEHNR, FQNEAQ (reference sequence). The CDR3 has 15 residues. The J segment lost 3 bases and the V segment lost 4 bases, leaving 6 bases of the junction unmatched. CDR3 bases: TGTGCCAGCAGCTACCTAGCGGGGAGAGAAGAGACCCAGTACTTC. This sequence encodes CASSYLAGREETQYF.

This clonotype is labeled medium-sized (0.01 to 0.1%). The size of this beta chain means little, since it is a stray read in a library made for alpha chains. The rearrangement uses TRBV6-6 and TRBJ1-1; D unclear. Trimming pared 2 bases from V and 6 bases from J, leaving 13 bases between. Germline V gene sequence: CDR1 MNHNY, CDR2 SVGAGI (reference sequence). This CDR3 is built from 14 residues. CDR3 DNA sequence: TGTGCCAGCAGTTACAACCCAGGCACCGCTGAAGCTTTCTTT. Its translation is CASSYNPGTAEAFF.

In its sample, this clonotype is medium-sized. Because the library targeted alpha chains, this beta chain is an off-target read whose size means little. The chain links TRBV29-1 to TRBJ2-1, with 10 bases identical to TRBD1. CDR3 length: 11 residues. V lost 4 bases, J lost 9 bases, and 0 bases stayed unmatched. In germline, CDR1 is SQVTM, CDR2 ANQGSEA. The CDR3 DNA reads as TGCAGCGTTGGACAGGGGGCTGAGCAGTTCTTC. As protein: CSVGQGAEQFF.

This clonotype has only a few counts. Because the library targeted alpha chains, this beta chain is an off-target read whose size means little. V gene TRBV7-2 combines with J gene TRBJ2-2, with D unresolved. The germline V gene has CDR1 SGHTA and CDR2 FQGNSA. This CDR3 comprises 16 residues. Trimming stripped 5 bases from V and 4 bases from J, with 17 bases between. CDR3 in amino acids: CASSVPRTLATGELFF. The DNA for the CDR3 is TGTGCCAGCAGCGTGCCCCGGACGTTGGCCACCGGGGAGCTGTTTTTT.

This clonotype was recorded only once. Since it is a stray read in a library aimed at alpha chains, this beta chain has a size that is not meaningful. The rearrangement uses TRBV18 and TRBJ1-5; D not resolved. The length of the CDR3 is 12 residues. Germline assignment: CDR1 KGHSH and CDR2 LQKENI. Trimming cost V 3 bases and J 9 bases, with 9 bases left between them. For the CDR3, the DNA is TGTGCCAGCTCACCCCTCGGGCCGCCCCAGCATTTT. Its protein is CASSPLGPPQHF. The full variable domain, completed using reference TRBV18 and TRBJ1-5, is NAGVMQNPRHLVRRRGQEARLRCSPMKGHSHVYWYRQLPEEGLKFMVYLQKENIIDESGMPKERFSAEFPKEGPSILRIQQVVRGDSAAYFCASSPLGPPQHFGDGTRLSIL.

A note on this clonotype: Because this beta chain is a stray read in a library intended to capture alpha chains, its abundance should not be given much weight. The V call is TRBV20-1, the J call TRBJ2-7; 8 bases are shared with TRBD1. The CDR3 runs 13 residues. V trimming: 6 bases; J trimming: 6 bases; junction bases outside the gene matches: 10. Germline CDR1 reads DFQATT; CDR2 reads SNEGSKA (reference sequence). The chain's CDR3 is CSAPDRDWGEQYF. The CDR3 region has the DNA TGCAGTGCCCCGGACAGGGATTGGGGCGAGCAGTACTTC.

This clonotype is large within its sample. This beta chain was picked up by a library intended for alpha chains and is off target, so its count carries little meaning. The chain employs TRBV27 and TRBJ2-2; D perhaps matches TRBD2 (7 bases). The V gene's germline CDR1 is MNHEY and CDR2 SMNVEV (reference sequence). Trimming took 10 bases from V and 2 from J, leaving 20 bases between them. CDR3 length: 16 amino acids. As DNA, the CDR3 is TGTGCCATTTGCCCGGGGGGCTGGGCCAACACCGGGGAGCTGTTTTTT. This sequence encodes CAICPGGWANTGELFF.

Note on this clonotype: The size of this beta chain means little, since it is a stray read in a library made for alpha chains. The rearrangement links TRBV20-1 to TRBJ1-2; 7 positions match TRBD1. V was pared by 3 bases and J by 6 bases, with 7 bases of the junction left unmatched. This CDR3 spans 13 amino acids. Per germline, CDR1 DFQATT and CDR2 SNEGSKA (reference sequence). The CDR3: CSARVGTADGYTF. The CDR3 DNA reads as TGCAGTGCTAGGGTCGGGACAGCAGATGGCTACACCTTC.

Relative to its sample, this clonotype is medium-sized. The library was designed around alpha chains, so this beta chain is a stray read whose abundance carries little weight. The V call is TRBV6-5, the J call TRBJ2-3; 7 bases align to TRBD1. Germline CDR1 is MNHEY and CDR2 is SVGAGI. CDR3 size: 15 residues. Trimming removed 6 bases from V and 0 bases from J; junction bases left unmatched: 6. In DNA form, the CDR3 reads TGTGCCAGCAGACGCACAGGGGACAGCACAGATACGCAGTATTTT. The encoded protein is CASRRTGDSTDTQYF.

Remarks on this clonotype: This beta chain was picked up by a library intended for alpha chains and is off target, so its count carries little meaning. The rearrangement uses TRBV5-1 and TRBJ2-7, with 7 bases lining up with TRBD1. The CDR3 runs to 15 residues. V was clipped by 3 bases and J by 1 base; unmatched bases: 7. Germline V gene data show CDR1 as SGHRS and CDR2 as YFSETQ. The CDR3 region is CASSSEGGQSYEQYF. The DNA of the CDR3 is TGCGCCAGCAGCTCGGAAGGGGGCCAGTCCTACGAGCAGTACTTC.

This clonotype is categorized as large (0.1 to 1%). A library made for alpha chains picked up this beta chain off target, so its size means little. This chain links TRBV28 with TRBJ2-7; the D gene is possibly TRBD1 (6 bases). The CDR3 totals 15 residues. Trimming removed 3 bases at V and 0 bases at J, with 12 bases between. Germline-derived CDR1 and CDR2 are MDHEN and SYDVKM. The CDR3 protein is CASSLTGFLSYEQYF. CDR3 in DNA: TGTGCCAGCAGTTTGACAGGTTTCCTCTCCTACGAGCAGTACTTC.

This clonotype was detected only a few times. This beta chain was picked up by a library intended for alpha chains and is off target, so its count carries little meaning. The chain couples TRBV11-1 to TRBJ2-1; D uncertain. CDR3 size: 13 residues. Germline loops: CDR1 SGHAT, CDR2 FQDESV (reference sequence). V was pared by 3 bases and J by 0 bases, with 3 bases between. The CDR3 loop reads CASSFSSYNEQFF. In DNA form, the CDR3 reads TGTGCCAGCAGCTTTAGCTCCTACAATGAGCAGTTCTTC.

This clonotype counts as medium-sized. Found in a library prepared for alpha chains, this beta chain is an off-target read, and its abundance has little meaning. The V and J genes are TRBV30 and TRBJ2-1; D gene unclear. Germline V CDR1 and CDR2: GTSNPN, SVGIG (reference sequence). The CDR3 totals 13 residues. V was cut by 2 bases and J by 10 bases, with 15 bases left in between. The CDR3 DNA reads as TGTGCCTGGAGTCCAACGATGATCCGGGAGCAGTTCTTC. It yields the protein CAWSPTMIREQFF.

This clonotype was counted many times. A library made for alpha chains picked up this beta chain off target, so its size means little. The CDR3 reads CASSAGQGGTGELFF. In nucleotides, the CDR3 is TGTGCCAGCAGTGCGGGACAGGGGGGTACCGGGGAGCTGTTTTTT. The chain employs TRBV25-1 and TRBJ2-2, with 11 nucleotides matching TRBD1. Trimming at V came to 4 bases and at J to 5 bases, leaving 3 bases not matched to a gene. CDR3 length: 15 residues. Germline lookup yields CDR1 MGHDK and CDR2 SYGVNS.

This clonotype appeared once. As an off-target read in a library built for alpha chains, this beta chain has a frequency of little significance. The V gene is TRBV7-9, the J gene TRBJ2-3, with D unresolved. This CDR3 comprises 13 residues. The germline V gene has CDR1 SEHNR and CDR2 FQNEAQ (reference sequence). With 9 bases removed from V and 5 bases from J, the gap between germline ends came to 15 bases. The CDR3 loop is CASTRPGLDTQYF. CDR3 DNA sequence: TGTGCCAGTACACGACCCGGTTTAGATACGCAGTATTTT.